Described below is a single TCR beta chain sequence and its context. The data were taken from a study of shared T cell receptors in the human thymus. TCRdb's copy holds only in-frame clones and misses some; the assay was immunoSEQ multiplex PCR. The table shows hundreds of thousands of clones, with 85% to 95% occurring only once. V lost 5 bases and J 1 base, leaving 11 bases between the germline ends. The CDR3 sequence is 13 residues long. Germline values: CDR1 GTSNPN, CDR2 SVGIG (reference sequence). V and J are TRBV30 and TRBJ1-1; D ambiguous. What was sequenced was thymocytes. The receptor was isolated from a human donor. The CDR3 here is CAWGRDGNTEAFF. CDR3 sequence (DNA): TGTGCCTGGGGGAGGGATGGGAACACTGAAGCTTTCTTT.